The 5 T cell receptor beta chains given below trace back to one sample, sequenced in a study of shared clonotypes between healthy human individuals. Assay: immunoSEQ multiplex PCR; the TCRdb copy retains only in-frame clones and omits some. The sample has about a million clones; approximately 80% are singletons. The specimen sequenced was memory CD4+ T cells from PBMCs. The subset denotes: CD45RA-negative fraction. The receptors derive from a man younger than 35 in good health. Some clones in this sample may be carry-over from other donors' samples.

The V and J genes are TRBV21-1 and TRBJ2-3. TRBV21-1 is termed a pseudogene. CDR3 length equals 13 residues. In DNA form, the CDR3 reads TGTGCCTCGGATGCGAATCGCACAGATACGCAGTATTTT. Protein sequence: CASDANRTDTQYF.

V gene TRBV28 combines with J gene TRBJ2-5; D is perhaps TRBD1 or TRBD2 (6 bases each). The germline V and J ends were trimmed by 9 bases and 4 bases, with 21 bases remaining between them. CDR1 is MDHEN and CDR2 is SYDVKM in the germline V gene. This CDR3 is built from 15 residues. The CDR3 region is CASSDGTPGAETQYF. Here the CDR3 DNA reads TGTGCCAGTTCGGATGGGACCCCGGGGGCAGAGACCCAGTACTTC.

The chain is built from TRBV28 and TRBJ1-2; 7 positions agree with TRBD1. V was clipped by 2 bases and J by 2 bases; unmatched bases: 14. This CDR3 spans 18 amino acids. Germline V gene data show CDR1 as MDHEN and CDR2 as SYDVKM. The CDR3 spells CASSLVGLRGGINYGYTF. The CDR3 nucleotides are TGTGCCAGCAGTTTAGTGGGGCTCCGAGGGGGCATCAACTATGGCTACACCTTC.

The rearrangement joins TRBV27 to TRBJ2-3; 8 nucleotides match TRBD2. The CDR3 totals 14 residues. V was pared by 3 bases and J by 8 bases, with 7 bases of the junction left unmatched. Germline CDR1 is MNHEY and CDR2 is SMNVEV (reference sequence). For the CDR3, the DNA is TGTGCCAGCAGTTTTAAGCGGGAGAGGGGTACGCAGTATTTT. This translates into CASSFKRERGTQYF.

The sample holds a few counts of this clone. This chain uses TRBV5-6 with TRBJ2-3; D possibly corresponds to TRBD1 (6 bases). The V end lost 7 bases, the J end lost 5 bases, and 14 bases lay between the germline ends. The CDR3 is 13 residues long. Germline V gene data show CDR1 as SGHDT and CDR2 as YYEEEE. The CDR3 loop reads CASFRGRGDTQYF. DNA of the CDR3: TGTGCCAGCTTCAGGGGCCGTGGAGATACGCAGTATTTT.